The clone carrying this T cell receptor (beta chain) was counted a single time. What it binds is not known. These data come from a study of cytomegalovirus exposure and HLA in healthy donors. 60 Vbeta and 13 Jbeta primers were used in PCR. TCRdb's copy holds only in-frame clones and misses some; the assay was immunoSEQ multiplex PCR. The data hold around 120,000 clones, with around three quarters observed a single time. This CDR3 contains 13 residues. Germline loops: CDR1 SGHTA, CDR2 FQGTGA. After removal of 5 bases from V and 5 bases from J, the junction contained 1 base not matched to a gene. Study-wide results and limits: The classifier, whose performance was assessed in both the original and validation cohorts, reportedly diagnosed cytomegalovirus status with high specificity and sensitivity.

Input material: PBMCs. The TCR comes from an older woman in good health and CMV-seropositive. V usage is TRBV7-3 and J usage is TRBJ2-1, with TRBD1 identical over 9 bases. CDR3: CASSRDRDNEQFF. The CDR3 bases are TGTGCCAGCAGCAGGGACAGGGACAATGAGCAGTTCTTC.